This T cell receptor beta chain was sequenced for a study of cytomegalovirus exposure and HLA in healthy donors. Whole-study findings and limits: Reportedly, diagnosis of cytomegalovirus status by the classifier showed high specificity and sensitivity. A missense DCLRE1C variant was associated with V- and J-gene trimming of TCR beta chains in a later analysis, and an independent cohort replicated the association. Several of the most significant clusters appeared, in a later analysis, to be linked to common viral pathogens. Later findings reportedly placed an Asian-associated ancestry cluster below the roughly 700-donor mean for N-insertions.

V lost 5 bases and J lost 3; bases outside the gene matches: 8. Germline V lookup: CDR1 LNHDA, CDR2 SQIVND (reference sequence). The CDR3 runs 16 residues. Concerning this clone: No antigen is known for it.

It was with 60 Vbeta and 13 Jbeta primers that the PCR ran. Data came from immunoSEQ multiplex PCR; TCRdb stores just in-frame clones and leaves some out. The table records 250,000 to 350,000 clones, about four fifths of them present only once. Sequencing used PBMCs. The source is a girl aged 2 to 9 in good health and CMV-seronegative. The chain is built from TRBV19 and TRBJ2-3; 10 bases agree with TRBD1. This chain's CDR3 is CASSSIPGQGTDTQYF. Written as DNA, the CDR3 is TGTGCCAGTAGTTCCATCCCGGGACAGGGGACAGATACGCAGTATTTT.